This T cell receptor (beta chain) was observed in a study of T cell responses to AZD1222 COVID-19 vaccine. Profiling relied on immunoSEQ multiplex PCR, and the TCRdb table lists in-frame clones only, not all of them. The table has about 150,000 clones, over 90% seen once; the top ten hold 4.5% to 5.5%. About this clone: Its target is unknown.

The ends were cut back, 3 bases at V and 0 bases at J, with 9 bases in the middle. CDR3 length equals 15 residues. Germline V gene data show CDR1 as MDHEN and CDR2 as SYDVKM. Findings and limits, study-wide: Among those given AZD1222, only five or six were seropositive at baseline.

Sequences were derived from peripheral blood, sampled on day 0 of AZD1222 vaccination. The source of this sequence is an adult in good health. This chain uses TRBV28 with TRBJ2-1; the D is unclear. The CDR3 sequence: CASSLWTSSYNEQFF. Here the CDR3 DNA reads TGTGCCAGCAGTTTGTGGACGAGCTCCTACAATGAGCAGTTCTTC.